This TCR beta chain was sequenced for a study of blood T cell repertoires in COVID-19. The CDR3 loop spans 15 amino acids. Germline CDR1 SEHNR, CDR2 FQNEAQ (reference sequence). V lost 0 bases to trimming and J lost 5 bases, with 13 bases between them. Profiled with immunoSEQ multiplex PCR; TCRdb holds only in-frame clones, not every one. The sample includes 150,000 to 190,000 clones, roughly 80% of them seen just once. Sequencing was carried out using peripheral blood. The V call is TRBV7-9, the J call TRBJ2-5, with D perhaps matching TRBD1 (5 bases). The clonotype comes from a woman over 75 with acute or convalescent COVID-19. In DNA, the CDR3 is TGTGCCAGCAGCTTAGCTCAGGGCCAACTGGAGACCCAGTACTTC. Translating it yields CASSLAQGQLETQYF.